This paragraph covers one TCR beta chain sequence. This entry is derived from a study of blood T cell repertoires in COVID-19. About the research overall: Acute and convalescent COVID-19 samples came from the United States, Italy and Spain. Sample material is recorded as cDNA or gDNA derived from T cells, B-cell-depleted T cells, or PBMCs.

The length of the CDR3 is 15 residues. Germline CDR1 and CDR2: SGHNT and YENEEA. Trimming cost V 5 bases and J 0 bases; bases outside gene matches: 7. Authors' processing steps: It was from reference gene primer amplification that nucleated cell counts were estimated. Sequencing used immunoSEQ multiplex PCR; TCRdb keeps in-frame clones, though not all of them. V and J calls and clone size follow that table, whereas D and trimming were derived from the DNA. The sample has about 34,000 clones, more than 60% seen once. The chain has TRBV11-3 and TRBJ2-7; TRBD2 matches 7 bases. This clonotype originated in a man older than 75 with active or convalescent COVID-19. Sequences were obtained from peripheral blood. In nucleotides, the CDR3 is TGTGCCAGCAGCAGGAGCGGGACGGCCTCCTACGAGCAGTACTTC. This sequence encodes CASSRSGTASYEQYF. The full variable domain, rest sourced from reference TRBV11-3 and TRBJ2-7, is EAGVVQSPRYKIIEKKQPVAFWCNPISGHNTLYWYLQNLGQGPELLIRYENEEAVDDSQLPKDRFSAERLKGVDSTLKIQPAELGDSAVYLCASSRSGTASYEQYFGPGTRLTVT.